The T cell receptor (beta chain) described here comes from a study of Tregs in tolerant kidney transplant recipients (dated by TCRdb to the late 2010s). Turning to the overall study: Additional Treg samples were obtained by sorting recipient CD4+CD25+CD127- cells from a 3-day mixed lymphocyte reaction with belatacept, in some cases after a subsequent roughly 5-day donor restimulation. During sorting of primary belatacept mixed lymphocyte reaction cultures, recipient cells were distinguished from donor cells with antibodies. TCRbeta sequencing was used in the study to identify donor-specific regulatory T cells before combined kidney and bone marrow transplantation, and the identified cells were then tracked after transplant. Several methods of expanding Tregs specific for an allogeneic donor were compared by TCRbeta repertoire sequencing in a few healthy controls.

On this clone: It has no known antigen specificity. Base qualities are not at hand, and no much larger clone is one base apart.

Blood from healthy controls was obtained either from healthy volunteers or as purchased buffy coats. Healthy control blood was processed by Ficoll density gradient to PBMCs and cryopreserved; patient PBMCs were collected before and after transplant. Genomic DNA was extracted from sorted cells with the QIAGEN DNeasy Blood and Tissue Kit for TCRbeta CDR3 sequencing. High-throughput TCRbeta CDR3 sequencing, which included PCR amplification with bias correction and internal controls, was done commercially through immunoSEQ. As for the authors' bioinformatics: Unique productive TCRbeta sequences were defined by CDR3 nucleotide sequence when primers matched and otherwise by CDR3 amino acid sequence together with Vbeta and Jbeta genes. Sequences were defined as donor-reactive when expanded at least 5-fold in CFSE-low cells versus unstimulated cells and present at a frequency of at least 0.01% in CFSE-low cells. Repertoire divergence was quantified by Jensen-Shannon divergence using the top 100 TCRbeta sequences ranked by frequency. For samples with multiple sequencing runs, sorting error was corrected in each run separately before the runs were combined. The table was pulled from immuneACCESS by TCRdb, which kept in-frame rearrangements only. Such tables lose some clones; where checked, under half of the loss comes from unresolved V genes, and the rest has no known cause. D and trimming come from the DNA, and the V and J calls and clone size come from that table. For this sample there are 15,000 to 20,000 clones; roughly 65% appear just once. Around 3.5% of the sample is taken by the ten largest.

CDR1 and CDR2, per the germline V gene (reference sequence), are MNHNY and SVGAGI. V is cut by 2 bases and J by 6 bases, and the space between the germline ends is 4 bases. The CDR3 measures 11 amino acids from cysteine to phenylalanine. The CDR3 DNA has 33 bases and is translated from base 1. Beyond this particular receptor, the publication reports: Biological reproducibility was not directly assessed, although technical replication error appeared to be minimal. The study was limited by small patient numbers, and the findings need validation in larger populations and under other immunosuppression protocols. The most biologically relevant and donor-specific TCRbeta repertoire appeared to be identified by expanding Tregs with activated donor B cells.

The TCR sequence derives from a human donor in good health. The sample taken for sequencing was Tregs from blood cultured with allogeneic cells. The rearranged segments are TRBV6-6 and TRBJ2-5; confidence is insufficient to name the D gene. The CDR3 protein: CASSYRKTQYF. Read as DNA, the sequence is TGTGCCAGCAGTTACAGAAAGACCCAGTACTTC.